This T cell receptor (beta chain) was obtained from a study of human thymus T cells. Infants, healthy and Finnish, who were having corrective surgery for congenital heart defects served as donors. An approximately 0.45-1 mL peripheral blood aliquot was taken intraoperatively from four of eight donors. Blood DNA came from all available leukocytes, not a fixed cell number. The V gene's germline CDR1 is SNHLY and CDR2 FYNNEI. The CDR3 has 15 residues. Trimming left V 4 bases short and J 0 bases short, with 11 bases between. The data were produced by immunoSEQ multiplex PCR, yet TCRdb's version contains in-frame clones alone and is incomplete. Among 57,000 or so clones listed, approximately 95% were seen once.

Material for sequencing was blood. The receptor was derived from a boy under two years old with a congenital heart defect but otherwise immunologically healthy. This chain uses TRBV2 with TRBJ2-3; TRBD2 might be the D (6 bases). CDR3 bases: TGTGCCAGCAGTGGATACGGGACTAGCACAGATACGCAGTATTTT. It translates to CASSGYGTSTDTQYF.